These 21 T cell receptor beta chains were sequenced from one sample in a study of T cell responses to AZD1222 COVID-19 vaccine. Some clones are missing from TCRdb's copy, which holds only in-frame ones; the method was immunoSEQ multiplex PCR. Among around 67,000 clones listed, roughly 84% were seen once. The sample consisted of peripheral blood, taken on day 0 of AZD1222 vaccination. These receptors were collected from an adult in good health.

The rearrangement joins TRBV12-3 or TRBV12-4 to TRBJ1-2; D call uncertain. This CDR3 is 13 amino acids long. The V gene lost 5 bases and the J gene lost 1 base, with 8 bases spanning the gap. This CDR3 is CASSPGLNYGYTF. In DNA, the CDR3 is TGTGCCAGCAGTCCGGGTCTTAACTATGGCTACACCTTC.

The chain combines TRBV5-5 with TRBJ2-2, with no clear D. V lost 0 bases, J lost 4 bases, and 7 bases lay in between. This CDR3 contains 14 residues. Germline CDR1 and CDR2: SGHKS and YYEKEE (reference sequence). CDR3 in amino acids: CASSLGHATGELFF. DNA of the CDR3: TGTGCCAGCAGCTTGGGACACGCCACCGGGGAGCTGTTTTTT.

This sequence joins TRBV5-5 and TRBJ2-7, with 9 bases lining up with TRBD1. CDR1 SGHKS and CDR2 YYEKEE come from the germline V gene (reference sequence). The CDR3 totals 15 residues. Germline trimming cut 6 bases from V and 4 bases from J; bases unmatched to any gene: 11. Here the CDR3 DNA reads TGTGCCAGCAACTCCGGGGGGACAGGGTTATACGAGCAGTACTTC. It translates to CASNSGGTGLYEQYF.

The J gene is TRBJ1-5, the V gene TRBV12-3 or TRBV12-4; D remains unclear. This CDR3 spans 13 amino acids. Trimming left V 7 bases short and J 4 bases short, with 11 bases between. Here the CDR3 reads CASTLDPNQPQHF. The CDR3 DNA follows: TGTGCCAGCACCCTGGACCCGAATCAGCCCCAGCATTTT.

The V gene is TRBV19, the J gene TRBJ1-5; 8 bases are shared with TRBD1. V lost 3 bases and J lost 1; bases outside the gene matches: 14. The CDR3 sequence is 19 residues long. Germline lookup yields CDR1 LNHDA and CDR2 SQIVND (reference sequence). The CDR3, as DNA: TGTGCCAGTAGTATTAATCCCCGACAGGGGCGGGGGAGCAATCAGCCCCAGCATTTT. Amino acid sequence: CASSINPRQGRGSNQPQHF.

The rearrangement uses TRBV11-2 and TRBJ1-1; D possibly corresponds to TRBD1 (5 bases). The V end lost 6 bases, the J end lost 4 bases, and 15 bases lay between the germline ends. CDR1 is SGHAT and CDR2 is FQNNGV in the germline V gene. CDR3 length: 14 amino acids. CDR3 residues: CASRVSRAGTEAFF. CDR3 coding DNA: TGTGCCAGCAGGGTGAGCAGGGCAGGCACTGAAGCTTTCTTT.

This chain uses TRBV18 with TRBJ2-1, with D tentatively TRBD2 (5 bases). V was clipped by 2 bases and J by 8 bases, with 10 bases between them. The V gene's germline CDR1 is KGHSH and CDR2 LQKENI. This CDR3 comprises 13 residues. CDR3 coding DNA: TGTGCCAGCTCACCATCCCTAGCAGATGAGCAGTTCTTC. This gives the protein CASSPSLADEQFF.

The chain joins TRBV3-1 (or the pseudogene TRBV3-2) to TRBJ2-1; D is unclear. This CDR3 is built from 14 residues. The germline CDR1 and CDR2 sequences are LGHDT and YNNKEL (reference sequence). The V gene lost 1 base and the J gene lost 7 bases, with 11 bases spanning the gap. CDR3 bases: TGTGCCAGCAGCCAAGTCAGTTGGCGGAATGAGCAGTTCTTC. Translation: CASSQVSWRNEQFF.

The rearrangement links TRBV7-3 to TRBJ1-6; weak D call: TRBD1 (6 bases). The CDR3 extends over 14 amino acids. Trimming pared 5 bases from V and 6 bases from J, leaving 11 bases between. Germline V gives CDR1 SGHTA, CDR2 FQGTGA. The CDR3 nucleotides are TGTGCCAGCAGCCGCACAGGGCGTAATTCACCCCTCCACTTT. Translating gives CASSRTGRNSPLHF.

This clone was seen just once. The chain recombines TRBV5-4 with TRBJ1-6; D not certain. Germline CDR1 is SGHNT and CDR2 is YYREEE (reference sequence). V lost 0 bases and J 6 bases, leaving 7 bases between the germline ends. The CDR3 runs 14 residues. The CDR3 coding sequence is TGTGCCAGCAGCTTGGGAGGTGGTAATTCACCCCTCCACTTT. Its translation: CASSLGGGNSPLHF.

This chain connects TRBV4-2 to TRBJ2-2, with D possibly matching TRBD2 (5 bases). V shed 6 bases and J shed 1 base, with 9 bases lying between them. CDR3 length: 14 residues. The germline gives CDR1 LGHNA, CDR2 YNFKEQ. CDR3 nucleotides: TGTGCCAGCAGTGCCAGCGGGAACACCGGGGAGCTGTTTTTT. Its translation: CASSASGNTGELFF.

V usage is TRBV28 and J usage is TRBJ1-2, with D tentatively TRBD1 (5 bases). Germline V gene lookup returns CDR1 MDHEN and CDR2 SYDVKM. V lost 1 base, J lost 2 bases, and 20 bases lay in between. The CDR3 runs to 18 residues. Here the CDR3 reads CASSLFSFGGSGNYGYTF. As DNA, the CDR3 is TGTGCCAGCAGTTTATTTTCTTTCGGGGGTTCAGGAAACTATGGCTACACCTTC.

The chain joins TRBV5-8 to TRBJ2-7, with TRBD1 as a possible D gene (5 bases). The V gene's germline CDR1 is SGHTS and CDR2 YDEGEE. Trimming removed 4 bases at V and 5 bases at J, with 25 bases between. The CDR3 is 17 residues long. This chain's CDR3 is CASSRLKASTVIHEQYF. The CDR3 DNA reads as TGTGCCAGCAGCCGCTTAAAGGCGTCGACAGTGATCCACGAGCAGTACTTC.

This clone was seen only once. The chain uses TRBV7-3 and TRBJ2-3; tentative D call: TRBD1 (6 bases). The V gene lost 1 base and the J gene lost 4 bases, with 9 bases spanning the gap. The CDR3 contains 14 residues. Germline V gene sequence: CDR1 SGHTA, CDR2 FQGTGA. As DNA, the CDR3 is TGTGCCAGCAGCTTAATGGACAGAGCAGATACGCAGTATTTT. Translation gives CASSLMDRADTQYF.

The rearrangement joins TRBV11-2 to TRBJ1-1; tentative D call: TRBD1 (6 bases). This CDR3 contains 12 residues. Per the germline V gene, CDR1 is SGHAT and CDR2 is FQNNGV. The V and J ends lost 5 bases and 7 bases respectively, with 11 bases between them. The CDR3 sequence: CASSILQGEAFF. CDR3 coding DNA: TGTGCCAGCAGCATACTACAGGGTGAAGCTTTCTTT.

The chain joins TRBV28 to TRBJ2-2; 7 nucleotides align to TRBD2. The CDR3 is made up of 14 amino acids. CDR1 is MDHEN and CDR2 is SYDVKM in the germline V gene. V was pared by 8 bases and J by 5 bases, with 8 bases of the junction left unmatched. CDR3 sequence reads: CASHAGDLTGELFF. CDR3 DNA: TGTGCCAGCCATGCGGGGGATTTGACCGGGGAGCTGTTTTTT.

The rearrangement uses TRBV19 and TRBJ2-1; D is uncertain. The CDR3 contains 14 residues. With 6 bases removed from V and 4 bases from J, the gap between germline ends came to 13 bases. CDR1 and CDR2 from the germline V gene are LNHDA and SQIVND (reference sequence). In nucleotides, the CDR3 is TGTGCCAGTAGCCCCTCCGGGCAGTACAATGAGCAGTTCTTC. This gives the protein CASSPSGQYNEQFF. Using reference TRBV19 and TRBJ2-1 for the parts outside the CDR3, the full variable domain is DGGITQSPKYLFRKEGQNVTLSCEQNLNHDAMYWYRQDPGQGLRLIYYSQIVNDFQKGDIAEGYSVSREKKESFPLTVTSAQKNPTAFYLCASSPSGQYNEQFFGPGTRLTVL.

The rearrangement joins TRBV30 to TRBJ1-5; D gene uncertain. Germline V CDR1 and CDR2: GTSNPN, SVGIG (reference sequence). The CDR3 runs 12 residues. V shed 1 base and J shed 0 bases, with 1 base lying between them. The CDR3 sequence is CAWSGSNQPQHF. DNA of the CDR3: TGTGCCTGGAGTGGTAGCAATCAGCCCCAGCATTTT.

The rearrangement uses TRBV6-5 and TRBJ1-2; D uncertain. Germline V gene sequence: CDR1 MNHEY, CDR2 SVGAGI. The CDR3 runs 14 residues. V was pared by 0 bases and J by 4 bases, with 9 bases between. CDR3 loop: CASSYSPESYGYTF. CDR3 nucleotide sequence: TGTGCCAGCAGTTACTCCCCCGAGAGCTATGGCTACACCTTC.

This chain uses TRBV19 with TRBJ1-4; 10 bases are shared with TRBD1. CDR3 length: 15 residues. V trimming: 5 bases; J trimming: 8 bases; junction bases outside the gene matches: 8. Germline-derived CDR1 and CDR2 are LNHDA and SQIVND (reference sequence). CDR3 coding DNA: TGTGCCAGTAGTGCGCTGGACAGGGGGTGGGAAAAACTGTTTTTT. Translating it yields CASSALDRGWEKLFF.

The chain joins TRBV28 to TRBJ1-2; D is unresolved. CDR3 length: 14 residues. The V end lost 1 base, the J end lost 1 base, and 7 bases lay between the germline ends. Looked up from germline, CDR1 is MDHEN and CDR2 is SYDVKM. CDR3 amino acids: CASSLFGVNYGYTF. Here the CDR3 DNA reads TGTGCCAGCAGTTTATTTGGAGTTAACTATGGCTACACCTTC.